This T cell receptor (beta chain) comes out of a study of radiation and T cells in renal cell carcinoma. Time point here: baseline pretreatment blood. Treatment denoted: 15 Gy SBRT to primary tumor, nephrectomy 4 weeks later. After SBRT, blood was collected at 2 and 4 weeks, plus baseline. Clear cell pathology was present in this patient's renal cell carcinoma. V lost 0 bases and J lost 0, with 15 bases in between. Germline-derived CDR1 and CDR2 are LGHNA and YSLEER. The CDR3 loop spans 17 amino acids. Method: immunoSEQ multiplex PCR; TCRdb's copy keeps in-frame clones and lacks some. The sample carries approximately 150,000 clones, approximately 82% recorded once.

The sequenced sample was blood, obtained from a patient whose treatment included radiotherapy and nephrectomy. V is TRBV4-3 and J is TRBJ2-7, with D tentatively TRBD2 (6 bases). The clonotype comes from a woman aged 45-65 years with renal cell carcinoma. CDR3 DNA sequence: TGCGCCAGCAGCCAAGATCAGCGCGGGGATCTCTCCTACGAGCAGTACTTC. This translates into CASSQDQRGDLSYEQYF.